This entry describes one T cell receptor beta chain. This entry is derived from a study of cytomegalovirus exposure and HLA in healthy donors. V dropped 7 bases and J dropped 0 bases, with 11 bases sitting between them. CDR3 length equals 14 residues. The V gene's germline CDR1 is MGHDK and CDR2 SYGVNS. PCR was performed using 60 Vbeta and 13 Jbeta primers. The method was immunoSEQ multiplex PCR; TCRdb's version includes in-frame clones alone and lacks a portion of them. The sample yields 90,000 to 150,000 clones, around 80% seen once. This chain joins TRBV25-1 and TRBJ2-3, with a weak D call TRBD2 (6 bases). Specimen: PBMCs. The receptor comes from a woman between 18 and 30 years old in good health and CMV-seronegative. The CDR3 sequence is CASKSSVSTDTQYF. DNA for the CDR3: TGTGCCAGCAAATCTAGCGTTAGCACAGATACGCAGTATTTT.